Here is one T cell receptor (beta chain) with its context. What it binds is unknown. The data belong to a study of cytomegalovirus exposure and HLA in healthy donors. The study ran its PCR with 60 Vbeta and 13 Jbeta primers. The repertoire was sequenced with immunoSEQ multiplex PCR; TCRdb's copy has only in-frame clones and lacks some. The table lists 85,000 to 100,000 clones, 65% to 85% of them singletons. Looked up from germline, CDR1 is LNHDA and CDR2 is SQIVND (reference sequence). The CDR3 sequence is 14 residues long. After removal of 4 bases from V and 12 bases from J, the junction contained 4 bases not matched to a gene. Findings of the study overall: Roughly even sequencing depth across donors was the assumption behind the presence/absence analyses. In vitro assays verified that a few CMV-associated chains recognized CMV antigens specifically. Diagnosis of cytomegalovirus status made by the classifier reportedly showed high specificity and sensitivity. When a later analysis compared HLA-associated TCR beta chains with equally common others, the HLA-associated chains turned out to be more clonally expanded and to have lower generation probabilities.

This TCR was recovered from a man aged 35 to 55 in good health and CMV-seronegative. The chain combines TRBV19 with TRBJ2-1, with TRBD2 matching over 15 bases. The sequencing input was PBMCs. CDR3 region: CASSTGLAGGLQFF. For the CDR3, the DNA is TGTGCCAGTAGTACGGGACTAGCGGGGGGTTTGCAGTTCTTC.